Below are 3 T cell receptor beta chains sequenced from a single sample in a study of blood T cell repertoires in COVID-19. Sequencing used immunoSEQ multiplex PCR; TCRdb keeps in-frame clones, though not all of them. The sample carries approximately 210,000 clones, around four fifths recorded once. The specimen sequenced was peripheral blood. Receptors originate from a human donor in a cohort sampled during active COVID-19.

J is TRBJ1-3 and V is TRBV11-3, with no clear D. Trimming took 4 bases from V and 0 from J, leaving 7 bases between them. Germline V lookup: CDR1 SGHNT, CDR2 YENEEA. This CDR3 comprises 14 residues. CDR3 bases: TGTGCCAGCAGCTCAGGTTACTCTGGAAACACCATATATTTT. Translating it yields CASSSGYSGNTIYF.

The genes are TRBV10-2 and TRBJ1-5; tentative D call: TRBD1 (6 bases). V lost 5 bases, J lost 5 bases, and 10 bases lay in between. The germline V gene encodes CDR1 WSHSY and CDR2 SAAADI. This CDR3 has 13 amino acids. The CDR3, as DNA: TGCGCCAGCAGTTACCAGGGGTATCAGCCCCAGCATTTT. This gives the protein CASSYQGYQPQHF.

The gene calls are TRBV27 and TRBJ2-1; D perhaps matches TRBD2 (6 bases). Per the germline V gene, CDR1 is MNHEY and CDR2 is SMNVEV (reference sequence). The CDR3 covers 15 residues. V was pared by 5 bases and J by 4 bases, with 15 bases between. For the CDR3, the DNA is TGTGCCAGCAGTCCGAGGGTAGCGGCATACAATGAGCAGTTCTTC. It specifies CASSPRVAAYNEQFF.